These 4 T cell receptor beta chains share one sample of origin, sequenced in a study of blood T cell repertoires in COVID-19. The assay was immunoSEQ multiplex PCR, and TCRdb's table has in-frame clones only and misses some. The sample has under 200,000 clones, 82% seen once; the top ten hold more than 4%. The specimen was PBMCs or T cells enriched from blood (not recorded which). All receptors derive from a woman aged 60-70 years with acute COVID-19.

The rearrangement uses TRBV6-5 and TRBJ1-2, with 10 positions matching TRBD1. Germline assignment: CDR1 MNHEY and CDR2 SVGAGI. V shed 0 bases and J 2 bases; nucleotides not matched to a gene: 0. This CDR3 contains 15 residues. CDR3 protein: CASSYSTGGNYGYTF. The CDR3 nucleotides read TGTGCCAGCAGTTACTCGACAGGGGGCAACTATGGCTACACCTTC.

J is TRBJ2-7 and V is TRBV5-1, with 9 bases identical to TRBD1. Germline CDR1 is SGHRS and CDR2 is YFSETQ. The CDR3 extends over 13 amino acids. The V gene end was trimmed by 5 bases and the J gene end by 7 bases; junction bases not matched to a gene: 7. The chain's CDR3 is CASSGNRGREQYF. The CDR3 coding sequence is TGCGCCAGCAGTGGGAACAGGGGGCGTGAGCAGTACTTC.

The genes are TRBV5-8 and TRBJ2-5; D is perhaps TRBD2 (5 bases). This CDR3 spans 15 amino acids. The V end was cut by 6 bases, the J end by 0 bases, with 15 bases between. Germline CDR1 reads SGHTS; CDR2 reads YDEGEE. This CDR3 reads CASTRRRADQETQYF. CDR3 coding DNA: TGTGCCAGCACCCGGAGGCGGGCGGACCAAGAGACCCAGTACTTC.

This clone was seen a handful of times. V and J are TRBV10-3 and TRBJ1-5; TRBD1 might be the D (5 bases). The CDR3 length is 13 residues. V lost 3 bases to trimming and J lost 7 bases, with 10 bases between them. Per germline, CDR1 ENHRY and CDR2 SYGVKD. For the CDR3, the DNA is TGTGCCATCAGTGAAGAAAGGGGCCAGCCCCAGCATTTT. Translation: CAISEERGQPQHF.